The T cell receptor (beta chain) described here comes from a study of regulatory T cells in long-lasting Graves disease. Background on the study: Treatment with antithyroid drugs for over 5 years, together with positive TSH receptor antibodies, meant persistent Graves' disease.

Arm-PCR of CDR3 regions and iRepertoire HTBI primers were used to build TCR beta libraries. TCRdb recomputed calls from the multiplex PCR reads with MiXCR, one row per CDR3 protein. The sample consists of 250,000 to 300,000 distinct CDR3 sequences, around 21% of them appearing once. Study conclusions and caveats: The TCR repertoire of persistent Graves' patients was less diverse than that of newly diagnosed ones. Favored usage of TRBV28, TRBJ1-2 and TRBJ2-5 was recorded in persistent disease.

Time point here: persistent/refractory GD, antithyroid drugs over 5 years with positive TRAb. RNA from PBMCs was the source of the TCR library. Investigators report Graves' disease was diagnosed under American Thyroid Association guidelines. Germline assignment: CDR1 SGHAT and CDR2 FQDESV (reference sequence). V lost 5 bases and J lost 5, with 18 bases in between. The CDR3 covers 15 residues. About this clonotype: Its matching antigen is unknown. One base away lies a much larger clone, so this may be a sequencing read error.

The material was peripheral blood mononuclear cells (PBMCs), obtained when the disease was refractory, from a patient treated with antithyroid drugs. The chain couples TRBV11-1 to TRBJ2-5, with D hard to call. This TCR derives from a female donor with Graves disease. CDR3 amino acids: CASSRRSTYPETQYF. The CDR3 nucleotides are TGTGCCAGCAGCCGACGTTCCACATACCCGGAGACCCAGTACTTC. Supplemented by reference TRBV11-1 and TRBJ2-5, the full variable domain reads EAEVAQSPRYKITEKSQAVAFWCDPISGHATLYWYRQILGQGPELLVQFQDESVVDDSQLPKDRFSAERLKGVDSTLKIQPAELGDSAMYLCASSRRSTYPETQYFGPGTRLLVL.